The TCR beta chain under discussion was sequenced for a study of blood T cell repertoires in COVID-19. On the study more broadly: Samples came from the United States, Italy and Spain, spanning acute and convalescent COVID-19. The analysed material was cDNA or gDNA that came from T cells, B-cell-depleted T cells, or PBMCs.

From germline, CDR1 is SNHLY and CDR2 FYNNEI. V was clipped by 6 bases and J by 1 base, with 17 bases between them. This CDR3 has 16 residues. Methods used by the authors: How many nucleated cells were present was estimated from reference gene primer amplification. Produced via immunoSEQ multiplex PCR; TCRdb's table is partial and in-frame only. D and trimming were read from the DNA, whereas the V and J calls and clone size are those reported in that table. The repertoire holds around 20,000 clones, around 85% seen once, with roughly 67% in the top ten. This clone was seen only a few times. The sample comprised peripheral blood. This sequence originates from a man older than 75 with acute or convalescent COVID-19. J is TRBJ2-3 and V is TRBV2, with a tentative D call TRBD2 (5 bases). The CDR3 here is CASSALGRGGTDTQYF. CDR3 bases: TGTGCCAGCAGCGCGCTAGGACGGGGTGGCACAGATACGCAGTATTTT.